This T cell receptor (beta chain) was sequenced in a study of cytomegalovirus exposure and HLA in healthy donors. The PCR used 60 Vbeta and 13 Jbeta primers. The protocol was immunoSEQ multiplex PCR, while the TCRdb copy is restricted to in-frame clones and leaves out a portion. This sample's table has under 100,000 clones. General study results and limits: Researchers catalogued around 150 TCR beta chains as cytomegalovirus-associated.

The germline V gene encodes CDR1 MGHRA and CDR2 YSYEKL. V was pared by 1 base and J by 6 bases, with 15 bases between. This CDR3 has 16 amino acids. As to this clone: As yet, its antigen is unknown.

The sequence was collected from a man aged 30 to 45 in good health and CMV-seronegative. The specimen sequenced was PBMCs. The chain couples TRBV4-1 to TRBJ1-4; tentative D call: TRBD1 (5 bases). The CDR3 loop is CASSQGMTGQYEKLFF. Written as DNA, the CDR3 is TGCGCCAGCAGCCAAGGAATGACCGGACAATATGAAAAACTGTTTTTT.